What follows are 20 T cell receptor beta chains derived from one specimen sequenced in a study of CD8 T cells in ankylosing spondylitis. TCRdb recomputed calls from the 5' RACE reads with MiXCR, one row per CDR3 protein. This table holds around 210,000 distinct CDR3 sequences, approximately 8.4% found once. The sequenced sample consisted of blood, either unsorted or a sorted T cell fraction (not recorded which). These TCRs come from a female donor with ankylosing spondylitis or in good health (not recorded which).

This clonotype was observed at least ten times. The rearrangement uses TRBV28 and TRBJ1-1, with 8 bases fitting TRBD1. Germline V gene sequence: CDR1 MDHEN, CDR2 SYDVKM. This CDR3 contains 14 residues. The V and J ends lost 6 bases and 2 bases, in that order; junction bases with no gene match: 5. CDR3: CASRLGQDNTEAFF. CDR3 nucleotides: TGTGCCAGCAGGTTGGGACAGGATAACACTGAAGCTTTCTTT.

This chain connects TRBV2 to TRBJ1-5; 7 bases match TRBD1. CDR1 SNHLY and CDR2 FYNNEI come from the germline V gene. The CDR3 sequence is 14 residues long. V lost 8 bases to trimming and J lost 1 base; unmatched junction nucleotides: 5. Here the CDR3 DNA reads TGTGCCAGCGAGGGGACAGAAAGCAATCAGCCCCAGCATTTT. Amino acids: CASEGTESNQPQHF.

The rearrangement uses TRBV19 and TRBJ1-1; 7 bases match TRBD1. Trimming took 3 bases from V and 10 from J; bases not matched to a gene: 8. In germline, CDR1 is LNHDA, CDR2 SQIVND (reference sequence). The length of the CDR3 is 13 residues. This chain's CDR3 is CASSIGLWDRAFF. The CDR3 DNA reads TGTGCCAGTAGTATCGGTTTGTGGGACAGAGCTTTCTTT.

This clonotype appeared many times. The CDR3 here is CASTHRERGMRAEAFF. The CDR3 DNA follows: TGCGCCAGCACGCACAGGGAGAGGGGGATGCGCGCTGAAGCTTTCTTT. The rearrangement uses TRBV5-1 and TRBJ1-1; D is perhaps TRBD1 (6 bases). With 6 bases removed from V and 6 bases from J, the gap between germline ends came to 24 bases. Germline-derived CDR1 and CDR2 are SGHRS and YFSETQ. The CDR3 sequence is 16 residues long.

This clonotype was counted ten times or more. The chain carries TRBV7-2 and TRBJ2-2; no clear D. CDR1 and CDR2 (germline): SGHTA, FQGNSA. This CDR3 comprises 14 residues. V lost 5 bases to trimming and J lost 6 bases, with 13 bases between them. The CDR3 coding sequence is TGTGCCAGCAGCCTTCGAGTAGGCTCCGGGGAGCTGTTTTTT. It encodes CASSLRVGSGELFF.

This clonotype showed up many times. The J gene is TRBJ2-4, the V gene TRBV15; 7 bases map to TRBD1. V shed 3 bases and J 4 bases; nucleotides not matched to a gene: 3. Germline CDR1 and CDR2: LNHNV and YYDKDF (reference sequence). This CDR3 is 14 amino acids long. The CDR3 DNA follows: TGTGCCACCAGCAGGGACAGGAGTAAAAACATTCAGTACTTC. This translates into CATSRDRSKNIQYF. Full variable domain (rest looked up from reference TRBV15 and TRBJ2-4): DAMVIQNPRYQVTQFGKPVTLSCSQTLNHNVMYWYQQKSSQAPKLLFHYYDKDFNNEADTPDNFQSRRPNTSFCFLDIRSPGLGDTAMYLCATSRDRSKNIQYFGAGTRLSVL.

This clonotype has at least ten counts. The chain employs TRBV28 and TRBJ1-2; unclear D gene. With 6 bases removed from V and 3 bases from J, the gap between germline ends came to 17 bases. The CDR3 runs 15 residues. Per the germline V gene, CDR1 is MDHEN and CDR2 is SYDVKM. CDR3 in amino acids: CASRRIPNLHYGYTF. The DNA for the CDR3 is TGTGCCAGCAGACGCATACCCAACCTCCACTATGGCTACACCTTC.

This clonotype showed up many times. V gene TRBV18 combines with J gene TRBJ1-3; maybe TRBD1 (5 bases). The V end lost 4 bases, the J end lost 0 bases, and 10 bases lay between the germline ends. CDR3 length: 15 amino acids. Germline CDR1 reads KGHSH; CDR2 reads LQKENI. The CDR3 DNA reads as TGTGCCAGCTCACTAGGGGCCCACTCTGGAAACACCATATATTTT. It translates to CASSLGAHSGNTIYF.

This clonotype appeared many times. The chain joins TRBV2 to TRBJ2-2, with 7 bases identical to TRBD2. V shed 6 bases, J shed 2 bases, and the junction held 15 bases outside the gene matches. The CDR3 is made up of 18 amino acids. Looked up from germline, CDR1 is SNHLY and CDR2 is FYNNEI. The CDR3 DNA reads as TGTGCCAGCAGAGCCATTCTACTTAGCGGGTTTAACACCGGGGAGCTGTTTTTT. Translated: CASRAILLSGFNTGELFF.

The chain carries TRBV10-1 and TRBJ2-5, with a possible D match to TRBD2 (6 bases). Germline values: CDR1 WNHNN, CDR2 SYGVQD (reference sequence). Between the trimmed V and J ends, which lost 0 bases and 1 base, there was a span of 9 bases. This CDR3 spans 15 amino acids. CDR3 bases: TGCGCCAGCAGTGAGTCCCGGGACTCCCAAGAGACCCAGTACTTC. Its protein is CASSESRDSQETQYF.

This clonotype occurred many times. This chain links TRBV10-3 with TRBJ2-3; the D is unclear. Germline V gene lookup returns CDR1 ENHRY and CDR2 SYGVKD. The CDR3 length is 14 residues. The V end lost 6 bases, the J end lost 1 base, and 11 bases lay between the germline ends. In DNA, the CDR3 is TGTGCCATCAGCCGGACCAAGCGCACAGATACGCAGTATTTT. It codes for CAISRTKRTDTQYF.

This clonotype was counted many times. CDR3 region: CATSDFAQGGRNEQFF. The CDR3 DNA reads as TGTGCCACCAGTGATTTCGCACAGGGCGGGCGAAATGAGCAGTTCTTC. The chain is built from TRBV24-1 and TRBJ2-1, with D perhaps TRBD1 (6 bases). Trimming left V 1 base short and J 7 bases short, with 16 bases between. The CDR3 contains 16 residues. Germline V gene sequence: CDR1 KGHDR, CDR2 SFDVKD.

This clonotype was observed at least ten times. This chain connects TRBV15 to TRBJ2-1, with D possibly TRBD2 on 6 matching bases. V gave up 1 base and J gave up 5 bases, with 18 bases separating them. The CDR3 runs to 17 residues. The germline gives CDR1 LNHNV, CDR2 YYDKDF (reference sequence). CDR3 region: CATSRGDGTRLHNEQFF. In DNA form, the CDR3 reads TGTGCCACCAGCAGAGGGGACGGGACTCGACTTCACAATGAGCAGTTCTTC.

This clonotype was seen repeatedly, ten times or more. The gene calls are TRBV20-1 and TRBJ2-6; D is perhaps TRBD2 (6 bases). Germline loops: CDR1 DFQATT, CDR2 SNEGSKA (reference sequence). The CDR3 consists of 16 residues. V lost 5 bases to trimming and J lost 0 bases, with 14 bases between them. The CDR3 DNA reads TGCAGTGCTCCCATCCCCGGGGGCTCTGGGGCCAACGTCCTGACTTTC. This codes for CSAPIPGGSGANVLTF.

This clonotype was observed a handful of times. The rearrangement links TRBV20-1 to TRBJ2-2, with 8 bases aligning to TRBD2. Germline V gene sequence: CDR1 DFQATT, CDR2 SNEGSKA (reference sequence). The V gene end was trimmed by 4 bases and the J gene end by 3 bases; junction bases not matched to a gene: 7. The CDR3 runs 15 residues. The CDR3 coding sequence is TGCAGTGCTACGGGGCGGGAGGCGTACACCGGGGAGCTGTTTTTT. Its protein product is CSATGREAYTGELFF.

The V and J genes are TRBV6-2 or TRBV6-3 and TRBJ2-3; D is unclear. The length of the CDR3 is 13 residues. Germline assignment: CDR1 MNHEY and CDR2 SVGEGT. Trimming shortened V by 6 bases and J by 0 bases, and 7 bases separated the two germline ends. CDR3 in amino acids: CASRPSSTDTQYF. The CDR3 coding sequence is TGTGCCAGCAGACCGTCTAGCACAGATACGCAGTATTTT.

This clonotype has just a few counts. CDR3 in amino acids: CASSLKGNGNYEAFF. CDR3 sequence (DNA): TGCGCCAGCAGCTTGAAGGGCAACGGGAATTATGAAGCTTTCTTT. The rearrangement uses TRBV5-1 and TRBJ1-1, with no clear D. Germline values: CDR1 SGHRS, CDR2 YFSETQ. The CDR3 is 15 residues long. Trimming took off 1 base at V and 7 bases at J, with 17 bases between the two ends. Variable domain in full (rest from reference TRBV5-1 and TRBJ1-1): KAGVTQTPRYLIKTRGQQVTLSCSPISGHRSVSWYQQTPGQGLQFLFEYFSETQRNKGNFPGRFSGRQFSNSRSEMNVSTLELGDSALYLCASSLKGNGNYEAFFGQGTRLTVV.

This clonotype appeared many times. This CDR3 is CASSVLSGNRGEQFF. CDR3 coding DNA: TGTGCCAGCAGCGTACTAAGCGGGAATCGAGGTGAGCAGTTCTTC. The chain carries TRBV9 and TRBJ2-1; 7 bases match TRBD2. Germline CDR1 is SGDLS and CDR2 is YYNGEE. The CDR3 extends over 15 amino acids. Germline trimming cut 1 base from V and 9 bases from J; bases unmatched to any gene: 10.

This clonotype was observed at least ten times. V and J are TRBV9 and TRBJ1-2; D unclear. Germline CDR1 SGDLS, CDR2 YYNGEE. V lost 4 bases and J lost 3, with 16 bases in between. CDR3 length equals 15 residues. CDR3 region: CASSLAPNLYYGYTF. CDR3 sequence (DNA): TGTGCCAGCAGCCTAGCTCCCAACCTTTACTATGGCTACACCTTC.

Many counts were recorded for this clonotype. This chain joins TRBV20-1 and TRBJ2-7; D might be TRBD1 or TRBD2, each matching 6 bases. Germline CDR1 and CDR2: DFQATT and SNEGSKA (reference sequence). The CDR3 spans 16 residues. Trimming removed 5 bases at V and 3 bases at J, with 23 bases between. CDR3 protein: CSAPGGSGRRGYEQYF. The CDR3, as DNA: TGCAGTGCTCCCGGGGGCTCGGGGAGGAGGGGCTACGAGCAGTACTTC.